This passage covers 14 T cell receptor beta chains from one sample sequenced in a study of T cells in Graves' hyperthyroidism and ophthalmopathy. It was RNA transcripts that yielded the amplified TCR beta CDR3 regions. HTBI primers were employed in a first-round RT-PCR of the TCR CDR3. TCRdb used MiXCR to reprocess the multiplex PCR reads, holding one entry per CDR3 protein. The sample shows roughly 700,000 distinct CDR3 sequences, less than 15% of them seen only once. Input material: blood. Source of these receptors: a young woman with Graves' hyperthyroidism.

Many counts were recorded for this clonotype. The V and J genes are TRBV9 and TRBJ2-5; D is unresolved. V lost 0 bases and J lost 5, with 8 bases in between. This CDR3 has 13 amino acids. CDR1 is SGDLS and CDR2 is YYNGEE in the germline V gene. This CDR3 reads CASSVGASETQYF. The CDR3 DNA follows: TGTGCCAGCAGCGTAGGGGCAAGCGAGACCCAGTACTTC.

CDR3 amino acids: CSVEVYSHPYEQYF. In DNA form, the CDR3 reads TGCAGCGTTGAAGTGTATAGCCACCCCTACGAGCAGTACTTC. The gene calls are TRBV29-1 and TRBJ2-7; the D is unclear. Between the trimmed V and J ends, which lost 1 base and 2 bases, there was a span of 12 bases. The CDR3 runs 14 residues. Germline CDR1 reads SQVTM; CDR2 reads ANQGSEA.

This clonotype was detected many times. This rearrangement joins TRBV20-1 to TRBJ2-7; D is perhaps TRBD1 or TRBD2 (5 bases each). CDR3 size: 15 residues. V lost 0 bases and J lost 5, with 17 bases in between. Looked up from germline, CDR1 is DFQATT and CDR2 is SNEGSKA (reference sequence). This chain's CDR3 is CSARDLVRGAHEQYF. The CDR3 bases are TGCAGTGCTAGAGATCTGGTTAGGGGAGCTCACGAGCAGTACTTC.

The sample holds a few counts of this clonotype. The V call is TRBV2, the J call TRBJ1-5; D perhaps matches TRBD1 (5 bases). Germline values: CDR1 SNHLY, CDR2 FYNNEI. This CDR3 contains 15 residues. Trimming stripped 4 bases from V and 2 bases from J, with 12 bases between. Written as DNA, the CDR3 is TGTGCCAGCAGTGCGACCGGGACGGGCAATCAGCCCCAGCATTTT. It yields the protein CASSATGTGNQPQHF.

The table lists this clonotype with many counts. The gene calls are TRBV28 and TRBJ2-7; 14 positions match TRBD2. V shed 6 bases and J 2 bases; nucleotides not matched to a gene: 12. CDR3 length: 18 residues. Per germline, CDR1 MDHEN and CDR2 SYDVKM. The CDR3 loop is CASRRGGLAGVRTYEQYF. CDR3 coding DNA: TGTGCCAGCAGAAGAGGGGGACTAGCGGGAGTTCGTACCTACGAGCAGTACTTC.

The rearrangement links TRBV11-2 to TRBJ2-7; a weak D match, TRBD1 (6 bases). Trimming left V 7 bases short and J 5 bases short, with 18 bases between. Germline V gene data show CDR1 as SGHAT and CDR2 as FQNNGV. CDR3 length equals 14 residues. The CDR3 DNA sequence: TGTGCCAGCACCTTGGGGGCAGCCCGAAACGAGCAGTACTTC. Translated: CASTLGAARNEQYF.

This clonotype was counted ten times or more. V and J are TRBV7-6 and TRBJ2-1; 7 bases align to TRBD1. Per the germline V gene, CDR1 is SGHVS and CDR2 is FNYEAQ. V was pared by 1 base and J by 6 bases, with 6 bases of the junction left unmatched. The CDR3 is made up of 15 amino acids. The CDR3 DNA follows: TGTGCCAGCAGCTTAGTGACAGGGTTAAGCAATGAGCAGTTCTTC. Translated: CASSLVTGLSNEQFF.

This clonotype was recorded at least ten times. The chain carries TRBV10-3 and TRBJ2-1; D is unclear. The CDR3 sequence is 16 residues long. Germline V gives CDR1 ENHRY, CDR2 SYGVKD. Trimming shortened V by 3 bases and J by 0 bases, and 12 bases separated the two germline ends. CDR3 protein: CAISDGPKGSYNEQFF. In nucleotides, the CDR3 is TGTGCCATCAGTGATGGCCCTAAGGGCTCCTACAATGAGCAGTTCTTC.

This clonotype was recorded many times. The chain is built from TRBV11-3 and TRBJ2-5, with 11 bases identical to TRBD2. Germline CDR1 reads SGHNT; CDR2 reads YENEEA. CDR3 length: 17 amino acids. V lost 3 bases, J lost 4 bases, and 10 bases stayed unmatched. CDR3 loop: CASSFQTSGMRGETQYF. DNA for the CDR3: TGTGCCAGCAGCTTCCAGACTAGCGGGATGAGAGGAGAGACCCAGTACTTC. The complete variable domain, with remaining parts taken from reference TRBV11-3 and TRBJ2-5, reads EAGVVQSPRYKIIEKKQPVAFWCNPISGHNTLYWYLQNLGQGPELLIRYENEEAVDDSQLPKDRFSAERLKGVDSTLKIQPAELGDSAVYLCASSFQTSGMRGETQYFGPGTRLLVL.

This clonotype has a count of ten or more. This rearrangement joins TRBV20-1 to TRBJ2-7; 10 bases match TRBD2. J was trimmed by 3 bases and V by 3 bases; bases with no gene match: 8. CDR3 length equals 15 residues. Per germline, CDR1 DFQATT and CDR2 SNEGSKA (reference sequence). The CDR3 loop is CSASEVAGGFYEQYF. The DNA of the CDR3 is TGCAGTGCTAGCGAGGTAGCGGGAGGTTTCTACGAGCAGTACTTC.

V and J are TRBV12-3 or TRBV12-4 and TRBJ2-3, with TRBD2 identical over 8 bases. The CDR3 runs 15 residues. Unmatched junction bases numbered 5, after V lost 6 bases and J lost 0 bases. In nucleotides, the CDR3 is TGTGCCAGCAGAATAGCGGGGCCCAGCACAGATACGCAGTATTTT. This sequence encodes CASRIAGPSTDTQYF.

Ten or more counts support this clonotype. The rearrangement uses TRBV7-2 and TRBJ1-1, with a tentative D call TRBD1 (6 bases). Germline V gene sequence: CDR1 SGHTA, CDR2 FQGNSA. V lost 0 bases and J 10 bases, leaving 15 bases between the germline ends. This CDR3 has 14 amino acids. The CDR3 coding sequence is TGTGCCAGCAGCTTAGCACAGGGCCAGTCCCCAGCTTTCTTT. Translation: CASSLAQGQSPAFF.

The chain has TRBV12-5 and TRBJ2-7; TRBD2 matches at 8 bases. The V gene end was trimmed by 7 bases and the J gene end by 7 bases; junction bases not matched to a gene: 9. The CDR3 spans 13 residues. CDR1 is LGHNT, CDR2 FRNRAP, per germline. CDR3 DNA: TGTGCTAGTGCCCAGGGCGGGAGGCGGGAGCAGTACTTC. Translated: CASAQGGRREQYF.

This sequence joins TRBV25-1 and TRBJ2-6; weak D call: TRBD1 (6 bases). The V and J ends lost 10 bases and 2 bases respectively, with 12 bases between them. Per germline, CDR1 MGHDK and CDR2 SYGVNS. CDR3 size: 14 residues. DNA for the CDR3: TGTGCCACCTGGACAGTAACTGGGGCCAACGTCCTGACTTTC. It specifies CATWTVTGANVLTF.